These 20 T cell receptor beta chains came from one sample sequenced in a study of T cells in Graves' hyperthyroidism and ophthalmopathy. The source material, RNA transcripts, was used to amplify TCR beta CDR3 regions. HTBI primers drove first-round RT-PCR of the TCR CDR3. One entry per CDR3 protein results from TCRdb running MiXCR on the multiplex PCR reads. The sample yields a few hundred thousand distinct CDR3 sequences, approximately 14% seen once. The sequencing sample was made of blood. These receptor sequences come from a woman under 30 with Graves' hyperthyroidism.

The chain has TRBV27 and TRBJ2-7; 10 nucleotides agree with TRBD1. Trimming at V came to 7 bases and at J to 6 bases, leaving 9 bases not matched to a gene. The germline V gene has CDR1 MNHEY and CDR2 SMNVEV (reference sequence). This CDR3 is 14 amino acids long. The CDR3 reads CASKTGTGAAEQYF. CDR3 in DNA: TGTGCCAGCAAAACCGGGACAGGGGCAGCCGAGCAGTACTTC.

V gene TRBV27 combines with J gene TRBJ2-2; 7 bases are shared with TRBD1. CDR1 and CDR2 from the germline V gene are MNHEY and SMNVEV (reference sequence). The CDR3 sequence is 15 residues long. With V trimmed by 6 bases and J by 1 base, 5 bases remained unmatched. DNA for the CDR3: TGTGCCAGCAGGCCGACAGGGATGAACACCGGGGAGCTGTTTTTT. It yields the protein CASRPTGMNTGELFF.

This clonotype was found many times. The chain uses TRBV12-3 or TRBV12-4 and TRBJ2-7; D is possibly TRBD1 (6 bases). The CDR3 is made up of 13 amino acids. Trimming took 3 bases from V and 6 from J, leaving 12 bases between them. The CDR3 nucleotides read TGTGCCAGCAGTTTGGGACAAATGCTCGAGCAGTACTTC. This sequence encodes CASSLGQMLEQYF.

This clonotype has ten or more counts. The chain has TRBV20-1 and TRBJ2-3; 8 nucleotides line up with TRBD2. There are 16 residues in the CDR3. J lost 4 bases, V lost 6 bases, and 15 bases had no gene match. CDR1 DFQATT and CDR2 SNEGSKA come from the germline V gene (reference sequence). The CDR3 DNA reads TGCAGTGCCCCTTTGACGGGGGGGTCTAGAGCAGATACGCAGTATTTT. Translated, it gives CSAPLTGGSRADTQYF.

This clonotype was observed a few times. The chain employs TRBV7-9 and TRBJ2-2; D remains unclear. The CDR3 has 14 amino acids. Deletions cut 3 bases from V and 4 bases from J, with 9 bases between. Germline V gene sequence: CDR1 SEHNR, CDR2 FQNEAQ (reference sequence). CDR3 in DNA: TGTGCCAGCAGCTTTCTACGTAGCACCGGGGAGCTGTTTTTT. Amino acid sequence: CASSFLRSTGELFF.

This clonotype was seen a few times. The V call is TRBV28, the J call TRBJ2-2; D is possibly TRBD2 (6 bases). CDR1 is MDHEN, CDR2 SYDVKM, per germline. This CDR3 is 13 amino acids long. Trimming took 3 bases from V and 7 from J, leaving 9 bases between them. The CDR3 loop is CASSLAGSGELFF. The CDR3 coding sequence is TGTGCCAGCAGTTTGGCGGGAAGCGGGGAGCTGTTTTTT.

This clonotype was observed a few times. V gene TRBV3-1 combines with J gene TRBJ1-4; tentatively, D is TRBD1 (6 bases). From germline, CDR1 is LGHDT and CDR2 YNNKEL (reference sequence). Trimming removed 4 bases from V and 8 bases from J, with 11 bases in between. The CDR3 runs to 13 residues. CDR3 sequence: CASSPTGGEKLFF. The CDR3 nucleotides read TGTGCCAGCAGCCCGACAGGTGGCGAAAAACTGTTTTTT.

This chain connects TRBV4-1 to TRBJ2-7, with 10 bases lining up with TRBD2. CDR3 length: 15 residues. The germline V gene encodes CDR1 MGHRA and CDR2 YSYEKL. Trimming cost V 1 base and J 4 bases; bases outside gene matches: 4. The CDR3 sequence is CASSQASGSVYEQYF. The CDR3 nucleotides are TGCGCCAGCAGCCAAGCTAGCGGGAGTGTTTACGAGCAGTACTTC.

At least ten counts were recorded for this clonotype. The rearrangement joins TRBV9 to TRBJ2-7; D remains unclear. This CDR3 contains 14 residues. Germline CDR1 is SGDLS and CDR2 is YYNGEE. V was shortened by 0 bases and J by 2 bases, with 9 bases between the two germline ends. CDR3 amino acids: CASSVEPDTYEQYF. DNA for the CDR3: TGTGCCAGCAGCGTAGAGCCAGATACCTACGAGCAGTACTTC.

The CDR3 sequence is CASSSRGLIEKLFF. The DNA of the CDR3 is TGTGCCAGCAGCTCAAGGGGGCTCATTGAAAAACTGTTTTTT. The chain recombines TRBV7-3 with TRBJ1-4; 7 nucleotides line up with TRBD1. J lost 7 bases, V lost 4 bases, and 6 bases had no gene match. Per germline, CDR1 SGHTA and CDR2 FQGTGA. CDR3 length equals 14 residues.

CDR3 region: CASSIRQDPYNEQFF. DNA of the CDR3: TGTGCCAGTAGTATTCGACAAGATCCCTACAATGAGCAGTTCTTC. This rearrangement joins TRBV19 to TRBJ2-1; the D is unclear. Germline V CDR1 and CDR2: LNHDA, SQIVND (reference sequence). V lost 3 bases and J 2 bases, leaving 11 bases between the germline ends. There are 15 residues in the CDR3.

This clonotype has only a few counts. One end of the junction is discordant with germline, which a read error may explain. The chain recombines TRBV7-8 with TRBJ1-1, with 7 bases lining up with TRBD1. This CDR3 is built from 18 residues. Germline-derived CDR1 and CDR2 are SGHVS and FQNEAQ. CDR3 protein: CASSLGQGVMGRNAEAFF. The CDR3 DNA follows: TGTGCCAGCAGCTTAGGACAGGGAGTAATGGGAAGGAACGCTGAAGCTTTCTTT. Combining the CDR3 with reference TRBV7-8 and TRBJ1-1 gives the whole variable domain GAGVSQSPRYKVAKRGQDVALRCDPISGHVSLFWYQQALGQGPEFLTYFQNEAQLDKSGLPSDRFFAERPEGSVSTLKIQRTQQEDSAVYLCASSLGQGVMGRNAEAFFGQGTRLTVV.

This clonotype was seen ten or more times. The chain employs TRBV7-9 and TRBJ2-5; D gene unclear. Looked up from germline, CDR1 is SEHNR and CDR2 is FQNEAQ (reference sequence). The CDR3 sequence is 15 residues long. The V end lost 5 bases, the J end lost 0 bases, and 13 bases lay between the germline ends. The CDR3 loop is CASSQASGHQETQYF. CDR3 DNA sequence: TGTGCCAGCAGCCAGGCGTCGGGCCACCAAGAGACCCAGTACTTC.

The chain employs TRBV7-2 and TRBJ1-1, with TRBD1 matching 10 bases. This CDR3 is 15 amino acids long. Germline V CDR1 and CDR2: SGHTA, FQGNSA. Unmatched junction bases numbered 8, after V lost 5 bases and J lost 5 bases. In DNA, the CDR3 is TGTGCCAGCAGCATAACCCGGACAGGGGGAACTGAAGCTTTCTTT. Translated: CASSITRTGGTEAFF. The whole variable domain, filled in from reference TRBV7-2 and TRBJ1-1, reads GAGVSQSPSNKVTEKGKDVELRCDPISGHTALYWYRQSLGQGLEFLIYFQGNSAPDKSGLPSDRFSAERTGGSVSTLTIQRTQQEDSAVYLCASSITRTGGTEAFFGQGTRLTVV.

The chain combines TRBV6-2 or TRBV6-3 with TRBJ2-5; 11 bases fit TRBD2. The length of the CDR3 is 15 residues. V was pared by 6 bases and J by 1 base, with 4 bases of the junction left unmatched. The germline V gene encodes CDR1 MNHEY and CDR2 SVGEGT. CDR3 bases: TGTGCCAGCAGCACTGGACTAGCGGGCCAAGAGACCCAGTACTTC. Translated, it gives CASSTGLAGQETQYF.

This clonotype appeared many times. J is TRBJ2-4 and V is TRBV14, with 10 positions matching TRBD2. The trim removed 3 bases at V and 6 bases at J, leaving 5 bases unmatched. The CDR3 has 15 amino acids. Germline V gene sequence: CDR1 SGHDN, CDR2 FVKESK. As DNA, the CDR3 is TGTGCCAGCAGCCACTCGAGGACTAGCGGAAACATTCAGTACTTC. Amino acid sequence: CASSHSRTSGNIQYF.

The chain joins TRBV24-1 to TRBJ2-1; 8 bases align to TRBD1. The CDR3 length is 16 residues. V was clipped by 4 bases and J by 4 bases; unmatched bases: 8. Germline lookup yields CDR1 KGHDR and CDR2 SFDVKD. For the CDR3, the DNA is TGTGCCACCAGTGAGGATCGGGGACAGGTATACAATGAGCAGTTCTTC. Translating it yields CATSEDRGQVYNEQFF.

This clonotype was observed a few times. This chain connects TRBV6-1 to TRBJ2-3; the match to TRBD2 covers 8 bases. V shed 7 bases and J 5 bases; nucleotides not matched to a gene: 11. The CDR3 spans 15 residues. Germline V lookup: CDR1 MNHNS, CDR2 SASEGT. CDR3 bases: TGTGCCAGCAAAAGAAGCGGGAGCAGGGGAGATACGCAGTATTTT. Amino acids: CASKRSGSRGDTQYF.

This rearrangement joins TRBV9 to TRBJ2-7; weak D call: TRBD2 (6 bases). Trimming took off 4 bases at V and 0 bases at J, with 11 bases between the two ends. This CDR3 contains 14 residues. From germline, CDR1 is SGDLS and CDR2 YYNGEE. This CDR3 is CASSYGGGSYEQYF. The CDR3 region has the DNA TGTGCCAGCAGCTACGGGGGAGGCTCCTACGAGCAGTACTTC.

To note about this clonotype: This could be a read error, since a much larger clone is one nucleotide away. The chain couples TRBV7-7 to TRBJ2-1; TRBD1 might be the D (5 bases). Germline CDR1 reads SSHAT; CDR2 reads FNYEAQ (reference sequence). The CDR3 is 13 amino acids. As DNA, the CDR3 is TGTGCTGGCAGCTTAGCCCGACAGAATAAGCAGTTCTTC. Translated: CAGSLARQNKQFF.